This is a list of T cell receptor beta chains from one sample in a study of response to subunit inactivated influenza vaccine. Via MiXCR, TCRdb re-called the RT-PCR reads, giving one row per CDR3 protein. The sample has approximately 500,000 distinct CDR3 sequences, 10% to 15% seen once. The sample was PBMCs from blood, taken more than 35 days after vaccination. All receptors derive from a middle-aged man who received an inactivated influenza vaccine. Each CDR3 is given without its conserved first and last residue. A row's size may be missing; if present it is once, few, many or a size class.

len	abundance	j_gene	v_gene	CDR3aa
9	few	TRBJ2-7	TRBV20-1	SAERAYEQY
13	few	TRBJ2-7	TRBV15	ATSRDSQGLYEQY
11	NA	TRBJ2-1	TRBV28	ASTAGYYNEQF
13	many	TRBJ2-2	TRBV12-3/TRBV12-4	ASRGGTGFTGELF
12	few	TRBJ2-7	TRBV28	ASSWRRGPYEQY
16	NA	TRBJ2-2	TRBV4-3	ASSLGLAGQSNTGELF
14	NA	TRBJ2-3	TRBV12-3/TRBV12-4	ASALLDSTSTDTQY
13	few	TRBJ2-5	TRBV7-2	ASSLAGRGRETQY
18	NA	TRBJ2-1	TRBV6-2/TRBV6-3	ASSHRRASGSRHSRRGQF
12	many	TRBJ2-7	TRBV12-3/TRBV12-4	ASSFTGTAYEQY
15	few	TRBJ1-6	TRBV27	ASSGWDRAGYNSPLH
15	NA	TRBJ1-6	TRBV6-5	ASSYKPGQGVNSPLH
13	many	TRBJ2-2	TRBV12-3/TRBV12-4	ASRGLAGNTGELF
14	NA	TRBJ2-5	TRBV6-1	ASRRYGLAPQETQY
12	many	TRBJ2-1	TRBV29-1	SVNERGGFDEQF
13	few	TRBJ2-2	TRBV6-5	ASSSSGGADGELF
12	few	TRBJ2-7	TRBV12-3/TRBV12-4	ASSLKRQGSEQY
12	NA	TRBJ2-3	TRBV10-3	AISEEQGTDTQY
13	NA	TRBJ2-3	TRBV5-8	ASSRDSLSTDTQY
13	few	TRBJ1-4	TRBV12-3/TRBV12-4	ASSLTRGTNEKLF
12	many	TRBJ2-7	TRBV6-1	ASSEVWGHYEQY
12	few	TRBJ2-1	TRBV29-1	SVEDPIQGNEQF
12	NA	TRBJ2-1	TRBV4-2	ASSPRDPRNEQF
12	NA	TRBJ2-7	TRBV6-5	ASSYSARGHEQY
13	NA	TRBJ2-2	TRBV4-1	ASSQVTVGTGELF
15	few	TRBJ2-1	TRBV7-3	ASSLGTGALSYNEQF
12	NA	TRBJ2-1	TRBV7-9	ASTQLAGANEQF
12	NA	TRBJ2-7	TRBV10-3	AISDREDNYEQY
16	NA	TRBJ2-1	TRBV9	ARTRHGDNYLSYNEQF
10	many	TRBJ2-7	TRBV20-1	SAGGGLREQY
12	NA	TRBJ2-1	TRBV20-1	SAVSGGAYNEQF
15	NA	TRBJ2-7	TRBV24-1	ATITRDYRSDSYEQY
12	many	TRBJ2-7	TRBV6-5	ASSLNRGPYEQY
12	many	TRBJ1-1	TRBV20-1	SYRQGVVSTEAF
13	many	TRBJ2-1	TRBV2	ASSERELVVYEQF
13	NA	TRBJ2-3	TRBV7-9	ASSLGGKSTDTQY